The next 7 T cell receptor beta chains were all read from a single sample in a study of CD8+ T cells in alopecia areata. Treatment meaning: oral pan-JAK inhibitor, 5-10 mg twice daily. The authors extracted RNA and reverse transcribed it into cDNA as the sequencing template. This table comes from immunoSEQ multiplex PCR, and its TCRdb copy is limited to in-frame clones, with some not included. Among around 290,000 clones, nearly 60% were seen once, and the ten largest hold under 2%. Source: CD4+ T cells sorted from blood, taken at week 24, from a patient treated with tofacitinib. The receptor set was obtained from a human donor with alopecia areata.

The rearrangement links TRBV5-6 to TRBJ1-1; 7 bases match TRBD1. CDR1 and CDR2 from the germline V gene are SGHDT and YYEEEE. After removal of 1 base from V and 4 bases from J, the junction contained 4 bases not matched to a gene. CDR3 length equals 14 residues. The CDR3, as DNA: TGTGCCAGCAGCTTGAGGGGGCTGGGCACTGAAGCTTTCTTT. This codes for CASSLRGLGTEAFF.

The table lists this clone with a few counts. This chain uses TRBV7-3 with TRBJ2-1; D could derive from TRBD1 or TRBD2 (5 bases each). The CDR3 extends over 14 amino acids. V shed 1 base and J shed 5 bases, with 9 bases lying between them. Germline V gives CDR1 SGHTA, CDR2 FQGTGA. The CDR3 loop is CASSLRGTDNEQFF. DNA for the CDR3: TGTGCCAGCAGCTTAAGGGGGACCGACAATGAGCAGTTCTTC.

The gene calls are TRBV5-6 and TRBJ1-2; D is uncertain. CDR3 size: 16 residues. In germline, CDR1 is SGHDT, CDR2 YYEEEE. The germline V and J ends were trimmed by 5 bases and 9 bases, with 26 bases remaining between them. This CDR3 is CASRPTVSWLELSYTF. The DNA of the CDR3 is TGTGCCAGCAGACCGACGGTCTCCTGGCTTGAATTGAGCTACACCTTC.

This clone was seen a handful of times. V gene TRBV4-1 combines with J gene TRBJ1-4; D gene uncertain. The V gene's germline CDR1 is MGHRA and CDR2 YSYEKL. Trimming cost V 6 bases and J 8 bases, with 19 bases left between them. There are 15 residues in the CDR3. The DNA of the CDR3 is TGCGCCAGCAGACCGCGACATCTCCATAGGGAAAAACTGTTTTTT. This translates into CASRPRHLHREKLFF.

V and J are TRBV29-1 and TRBJ1-1; D gene unclear. Germline V gene sequence: CDR1 SQVTM, CDR2 ANQGSEA. The CDR3 has 12 residues. The V and J ends lost 7 bases and 2 bases respectively, with 11 bases between them. CDR3 nucleotide sequence: TGCAGCGGAGCCGAACCCAACACTGAAGCTTTCTTT. Its protein is CSGAEPNTEAFF.

Written as DNA, the CDR3 is TGTGCCAGCTCCTCGGACAGCTATGGCTACACCTTC. Translated, it gives CASSSDSYGYTF. V usage is TRBV18 and J usage is TRBJ1-2, with a tentative D call TRBD1 (6 bases). V lost 6 bases and J 4 bases, leaving 9 bases between the germline ends. In germline, CDR1 is KGHSH, CDR2 LQKENI. This CDR3 has 12 residues.

In this sample, this clone turned up once. The chain couples TRBV4-1 to TRBJ2-3, with D uncertain. This CDR3 region has 17 residues. Germline V CDR1 and CDR2: MGHRA, YSYEKL. Trimming left V 4 bases short and J 2 bases short, with 19 bases between. For the CDR3, the DNA is TGCGCCAGCAGCCGAACCTTAAGACCAAAGCACACAGATACGCAGTATTTT. This translates into CASSRTLRPKHTDTQYF.